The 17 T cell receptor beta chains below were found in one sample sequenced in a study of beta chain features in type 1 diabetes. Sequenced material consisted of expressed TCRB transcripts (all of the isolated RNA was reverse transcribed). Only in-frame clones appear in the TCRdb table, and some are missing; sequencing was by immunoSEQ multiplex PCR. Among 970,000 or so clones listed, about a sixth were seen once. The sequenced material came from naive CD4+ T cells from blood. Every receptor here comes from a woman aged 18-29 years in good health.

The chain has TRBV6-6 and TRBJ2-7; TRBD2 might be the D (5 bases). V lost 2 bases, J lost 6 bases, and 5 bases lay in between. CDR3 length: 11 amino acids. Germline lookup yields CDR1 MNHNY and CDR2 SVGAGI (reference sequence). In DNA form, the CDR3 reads TGTGCCAGCAGTTACGCGGGCGAGCAGTACTTC. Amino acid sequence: CASSYAGEQYF.

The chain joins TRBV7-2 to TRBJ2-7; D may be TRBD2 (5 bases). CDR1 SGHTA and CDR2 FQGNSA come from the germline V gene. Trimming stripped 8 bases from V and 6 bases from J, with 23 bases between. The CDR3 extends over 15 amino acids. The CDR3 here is CASALGEADPSEQYF. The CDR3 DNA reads TGTGCCAGCGCCCTTGGAGAAGCGGATCCTAGCGAGCAGTACTTC.

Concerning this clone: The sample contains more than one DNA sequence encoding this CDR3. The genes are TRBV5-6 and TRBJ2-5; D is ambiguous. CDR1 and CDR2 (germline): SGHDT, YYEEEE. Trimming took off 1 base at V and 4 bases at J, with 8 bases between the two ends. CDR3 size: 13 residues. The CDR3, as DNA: TGTGCCAGCAGCTTGTCCGGGTTAGAGACCCAGTACTTC. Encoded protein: CASSLSGLETQYF.

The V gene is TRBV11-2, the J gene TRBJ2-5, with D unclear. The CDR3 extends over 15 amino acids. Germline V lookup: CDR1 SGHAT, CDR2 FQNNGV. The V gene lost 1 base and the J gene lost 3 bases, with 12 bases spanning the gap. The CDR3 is CASSLGPGYEETQYF. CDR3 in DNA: TGTGCCAGCAGCTTAGGTCCCGGGTATGAAGAGACCCAGTACTTC.

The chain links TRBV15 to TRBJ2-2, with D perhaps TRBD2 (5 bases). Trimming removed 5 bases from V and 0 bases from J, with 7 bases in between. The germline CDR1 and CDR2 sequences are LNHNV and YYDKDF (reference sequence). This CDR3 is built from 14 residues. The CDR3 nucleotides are TGTGCCACCAGCCGGGGTCCGAACACCGGGGAGCTGTTTTTT. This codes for CATSRGPNTGELFF. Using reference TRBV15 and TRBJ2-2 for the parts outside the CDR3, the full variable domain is DAMVIQNPRYQVTQFGKPVTLSCSQTLNHNVMYWYQQKSSQAPKLLFHYYDKDFNNEADTPDNFQSRRPNTSFCFLDIRSPGLGDTAMYLCATSRGPNTGELFFGEGSRLTVL.

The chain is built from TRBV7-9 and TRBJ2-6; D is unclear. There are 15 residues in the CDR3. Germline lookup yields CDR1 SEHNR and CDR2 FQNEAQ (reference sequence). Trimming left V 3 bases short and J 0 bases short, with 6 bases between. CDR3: CASSLDNSGANVLTF. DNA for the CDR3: TGTGCCAGCAGCTTGGATAACTCTGGGGCCAACGTCCTGACTTTC. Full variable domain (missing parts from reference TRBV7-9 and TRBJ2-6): DTGVSQNPRHKITKRGQNVTFRCDPISEHNRLYWYRQTLGQGPEFLTYFQNEAQLEKSRLLSDRFSAERPKGSFSTLEIQRTEQGDSAMYLCASSLDNSGANVLTFGAGSRLTVL.

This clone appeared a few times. CDR3 DNA: TGTGCCAGCAGCCATTGGGAAGAGACCCAGTACTTC. It translates to CASSHWEETQYF. This sequence joins TRBV14 and TRBJ2-5; D gene ambiguous. With 3 bases removed from V and 3 bases from J, the gap between germline ends came to 5 bases. Germline CDR1 and CDR2: SGHDN and FVKESK. The CDR3 spans 12 residues.

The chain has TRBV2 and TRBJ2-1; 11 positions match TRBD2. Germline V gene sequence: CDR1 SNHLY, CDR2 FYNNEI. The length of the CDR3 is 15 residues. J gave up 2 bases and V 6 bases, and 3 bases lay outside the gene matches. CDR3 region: CASRGTSGPYNEQFF. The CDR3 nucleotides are TGTGCCAGCAGGGGGACTAGCGGACCCTACAATGAGCAGTTCTTC.

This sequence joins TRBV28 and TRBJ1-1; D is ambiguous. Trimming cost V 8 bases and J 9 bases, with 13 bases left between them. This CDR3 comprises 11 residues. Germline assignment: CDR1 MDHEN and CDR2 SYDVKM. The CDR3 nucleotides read TGTGCCAGCCGATCGGGCCTCAAAGCTTTCTTT. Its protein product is CASRSGLKAFF. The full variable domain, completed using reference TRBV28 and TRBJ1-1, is DVKVTQSSRYLVKRTGEKVFLECVQDMDHENMFWYRQDPGLGLRLIYFSYDVKMKEKGDIPEGYSVSREKKERFSLILESASTNQTSMYLCASRSGLKAFFGQGTRLTVV.

The CDR3 DNA is TGTGCCAGCAGCCTAAAGGGACTAGCGGATTACAAAAACATTCAGTACTTC. Translated, it gives CASSLKGLADYKNIQYF. J is TRBJ2-4 and V is TRBV11-2, with 11 bases lining up with TRBD2. The V segment lost 5 bases and the J segment 3 bases; nucleotides outside the gene matches: 9. The CDR3 has 17 residues. The germline CDR1 and CDR2 sequences are SGHAT and FQNNGV.

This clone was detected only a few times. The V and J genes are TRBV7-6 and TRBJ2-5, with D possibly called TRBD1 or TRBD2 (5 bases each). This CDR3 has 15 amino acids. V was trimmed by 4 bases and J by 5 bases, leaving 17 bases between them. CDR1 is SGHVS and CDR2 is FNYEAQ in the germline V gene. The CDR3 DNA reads TGTGCCAGCAGCTGGAGGCAGGGTATGCAGGAGACCCAGTACTTC. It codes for CASSWRQGMQETQYF.

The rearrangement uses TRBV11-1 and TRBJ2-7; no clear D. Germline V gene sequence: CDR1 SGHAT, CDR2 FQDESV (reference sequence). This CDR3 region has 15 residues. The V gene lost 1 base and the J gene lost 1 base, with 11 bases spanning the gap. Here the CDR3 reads CASSLEGSVSYEQYF. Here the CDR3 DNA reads TGTGCCAGCAGCTTAGAGGGATCTGTTTCCTACGAGCAGTACTTC.

The CDR3 DNA follows: TGTGCCAGCAGCGTATTGGCGAACTCTGGAAACACCATATATTTT. This codes for CASSVLANSGNTIYF. This chain links TRBV9 with TRBJ1-3; D unclear. Trimming removed 1 base at V and 0 bases at J, with 8 bases between. Per the germline V gene, CDR1 is SGDLS and CDR2 is YYNGEE. The CDR3 covers 15 residues.

CDR3 nucleotides: TGTGCCAGCAGCTTGTCCAATGCTAACTATGGCTACACCTTC. This codes for CASSLSNANYGYTF. The J gene is TRBJ1-2, the V gene TRBV11-2, with D unresolved. Germline CDR1 is SGHAT and CDR2 is FQNNGV. V shed 3 bases and J shed 0 bases, with 8 bases lying between them. CDR3 size: 14 residues.

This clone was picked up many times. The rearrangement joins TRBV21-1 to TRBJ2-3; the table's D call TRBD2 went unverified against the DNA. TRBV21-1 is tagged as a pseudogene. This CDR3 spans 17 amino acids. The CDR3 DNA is TGTGCCAGCAGCAAAGTGGCTAGCGGGAGGGCAACAGATACGCAGTATTTT. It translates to CASSKVASGRATDTQYF.

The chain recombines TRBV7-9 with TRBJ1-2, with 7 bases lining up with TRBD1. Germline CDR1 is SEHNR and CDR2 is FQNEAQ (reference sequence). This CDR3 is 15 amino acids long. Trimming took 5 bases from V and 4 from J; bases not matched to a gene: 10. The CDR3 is CASSPRTGNSYGYTF. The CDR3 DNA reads TGTGCCAGCAGCCCCCGGACAGGAAACAGCTATGGCTACACCTTC.

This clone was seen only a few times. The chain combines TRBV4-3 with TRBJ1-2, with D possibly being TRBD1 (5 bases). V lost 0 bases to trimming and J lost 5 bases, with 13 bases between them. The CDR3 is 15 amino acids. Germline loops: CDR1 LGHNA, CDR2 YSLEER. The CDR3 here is CASSQELAGPYGYTF. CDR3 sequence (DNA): TGCGCCAGCAGCCAAGAGTTGGCAGGGCCATATGGCTACACCTTC.